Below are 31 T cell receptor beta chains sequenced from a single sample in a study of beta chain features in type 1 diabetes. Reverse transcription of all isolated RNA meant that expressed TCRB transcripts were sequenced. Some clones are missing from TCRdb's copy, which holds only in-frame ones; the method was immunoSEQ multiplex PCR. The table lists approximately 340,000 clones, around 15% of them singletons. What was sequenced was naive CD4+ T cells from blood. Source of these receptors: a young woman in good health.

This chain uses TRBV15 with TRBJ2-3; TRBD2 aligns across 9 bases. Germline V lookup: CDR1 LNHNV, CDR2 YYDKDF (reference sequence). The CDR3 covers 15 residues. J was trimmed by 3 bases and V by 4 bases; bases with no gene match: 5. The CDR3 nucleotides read TGTGCCACCAGCAATAGCGGGAGAGGAACAGATACGCAGTATTTT. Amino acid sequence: CATSNSGRGTDTQYF.

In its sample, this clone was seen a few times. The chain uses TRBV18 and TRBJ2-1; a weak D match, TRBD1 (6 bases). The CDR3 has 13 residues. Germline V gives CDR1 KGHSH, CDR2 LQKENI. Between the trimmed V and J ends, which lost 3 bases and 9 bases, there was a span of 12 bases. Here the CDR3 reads CASSPSQGSEQFF. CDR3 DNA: TGTGCCAGCTCACCCTCACAGGGCTCTGAGCAGTTCTTC. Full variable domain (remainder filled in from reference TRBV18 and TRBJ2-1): NAGVMQNPRHLVRRRGQEARLRCSPMKGHSHVYWYRQLPEEGLKFMVYLQKENIIDESGMPKERFSAEFPKEGPSILRIQQVVRGDSAAYFCASSPSQGSEQFFGPGTRLTVL.

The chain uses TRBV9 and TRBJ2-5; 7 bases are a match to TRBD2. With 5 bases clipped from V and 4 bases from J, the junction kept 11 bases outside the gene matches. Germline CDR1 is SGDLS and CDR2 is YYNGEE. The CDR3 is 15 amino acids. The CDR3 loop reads CASSPGLDSLETQYF. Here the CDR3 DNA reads TGTGCCAGCAGTCCCGGACTAGATTCTTTAGAGACCCAGTACTTC.

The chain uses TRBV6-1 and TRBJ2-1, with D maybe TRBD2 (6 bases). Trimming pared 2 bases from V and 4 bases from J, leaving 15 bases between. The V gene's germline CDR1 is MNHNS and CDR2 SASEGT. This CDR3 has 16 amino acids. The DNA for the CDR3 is TGTGCCAGCAGTGAATTATGGGGGGTCGGATACAATGAGCAGTTCTTC. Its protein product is CASSELWGVGYNEQFF.

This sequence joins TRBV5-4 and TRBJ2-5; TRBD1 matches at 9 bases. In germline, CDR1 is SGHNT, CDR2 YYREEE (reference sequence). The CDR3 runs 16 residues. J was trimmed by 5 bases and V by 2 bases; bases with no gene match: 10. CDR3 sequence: CASSLGGQGSSETQYF. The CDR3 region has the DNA TGTGCCAGCAGCTTAGGTGGACAGGGGAGCTCGGAGACCCAGTACTTC.

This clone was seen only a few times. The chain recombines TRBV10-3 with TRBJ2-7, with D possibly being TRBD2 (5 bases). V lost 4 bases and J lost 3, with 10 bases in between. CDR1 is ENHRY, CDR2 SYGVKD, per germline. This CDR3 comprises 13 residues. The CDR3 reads CAISVQRNYEQYF. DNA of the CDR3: TGTGCCATCAGTGTTCAGCGGAACTACGAGCAGTACTTC.

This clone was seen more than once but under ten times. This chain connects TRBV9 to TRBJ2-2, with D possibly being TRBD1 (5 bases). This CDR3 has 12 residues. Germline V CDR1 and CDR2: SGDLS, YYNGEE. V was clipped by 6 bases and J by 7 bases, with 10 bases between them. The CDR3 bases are TGTGCCAGCAAAGGGGCAGGCGGGGAGCTGTTTTTT. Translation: CASKGAGGELFF. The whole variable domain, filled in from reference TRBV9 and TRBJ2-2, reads DSGVTQTPKHLITATGQRVTLRCSPRSGDLSVYWYQQSLDQGLQFLIQYYNGEERAKGNILERFSAQQFPDLHSELNLSSLELGDSALYFCASKGAGGELFFGEGSRLTVL.

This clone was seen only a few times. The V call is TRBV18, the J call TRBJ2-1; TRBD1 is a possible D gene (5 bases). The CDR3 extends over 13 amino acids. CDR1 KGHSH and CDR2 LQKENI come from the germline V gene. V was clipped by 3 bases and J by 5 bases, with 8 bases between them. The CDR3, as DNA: TGTGCCAGCTCACCCCCAGGGCACAATGAGCAGTTCTTC. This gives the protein CASSPPGHNEQFF.

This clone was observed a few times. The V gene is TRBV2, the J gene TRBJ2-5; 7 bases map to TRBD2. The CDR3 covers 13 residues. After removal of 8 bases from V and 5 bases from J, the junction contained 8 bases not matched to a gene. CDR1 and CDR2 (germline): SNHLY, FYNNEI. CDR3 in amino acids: CASHETSSETQYF. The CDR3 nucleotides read TGTGCCAGCCATGAGACTAGCTCGGAGACCCAGTACTTC. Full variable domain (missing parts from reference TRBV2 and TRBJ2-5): EPEVTQTPSHQVTQMGQEVILRCVPISNHLYFYWYRQILGQKVEFLVSFYNNEISEKSEIFDDQFSVERPDGSNFTLKIRSTKLEDSAMYFCASHETSSETQYFGPGTRLLVL.

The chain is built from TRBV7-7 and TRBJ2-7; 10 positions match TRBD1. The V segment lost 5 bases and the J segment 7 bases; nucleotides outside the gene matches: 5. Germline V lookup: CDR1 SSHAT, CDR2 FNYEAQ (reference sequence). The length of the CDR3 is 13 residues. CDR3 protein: CASSRDRGIEQYF. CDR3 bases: TGTGCCAGCAGCCGGGACAGGGGAATTGAGCAGTACTTC. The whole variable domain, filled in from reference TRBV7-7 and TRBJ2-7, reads GAGVSQSPRYKVTKRGQDVTLRCDPISSHATLYWYQQALGQGPEFLTYFNYEAQPDKSGLPSDRFSAERPEGSISTLTIQRTEQRDSAMYRCASSRDRGIEQYFGPGTRLTVT.

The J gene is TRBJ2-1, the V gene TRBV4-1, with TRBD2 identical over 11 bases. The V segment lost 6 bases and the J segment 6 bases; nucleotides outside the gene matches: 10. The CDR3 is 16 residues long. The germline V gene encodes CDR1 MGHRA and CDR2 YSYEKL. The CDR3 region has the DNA TGCGCCAGCAGTCCCGCGACTAGCGGGATGCCCAATGAGCAGTTCTTC. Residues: CASSPATSGMPNEQFF.

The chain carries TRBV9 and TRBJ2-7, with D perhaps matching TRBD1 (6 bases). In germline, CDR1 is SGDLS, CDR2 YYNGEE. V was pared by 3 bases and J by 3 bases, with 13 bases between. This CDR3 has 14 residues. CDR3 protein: CASSAKDSSYEQYF. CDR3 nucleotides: TGTGCCAGCAGCGCCAAGGACAGTAGCTACGAGCAGTACTTC.

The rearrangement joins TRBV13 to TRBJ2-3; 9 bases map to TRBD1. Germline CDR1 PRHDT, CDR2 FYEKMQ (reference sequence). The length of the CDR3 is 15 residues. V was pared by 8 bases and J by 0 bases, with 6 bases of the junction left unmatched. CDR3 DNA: TGTGCCAGCGATGCCGGGACAGGGAGCACAGATACGCAGTATTTT. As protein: CASDAGTGSTDTQYF.

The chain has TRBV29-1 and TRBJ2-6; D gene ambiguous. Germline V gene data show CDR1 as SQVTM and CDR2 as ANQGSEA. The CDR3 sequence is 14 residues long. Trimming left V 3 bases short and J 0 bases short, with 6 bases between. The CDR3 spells CSVEFVSGANVLTF. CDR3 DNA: TGCAGCGTTGAGTTCGTCTCTGGGGCCAACGTCCTGACTTTC.

The CDR3 protein is CASSFLVHRGLYEQYF. The CDR3, as DNA: TGTGCCAGCAGTTTTTTGGTTCACAGGGGGCTCTACGAGCAGTACTTC. The chain recombines TRBV28 with TRBJ2-7, with 9 bases identical to TRBD1. The germline V gene encodes CDR1 MDHEN and CDR2 SYDVKM. V lost 3 bases to trimming and J lost 3 bases; unmatched junction nucleotides: 9. This CDR3 has 16 amino acids. The full variable domain, completed using reference TRBV28 and TRBJ2-7, is DVKVTQSSRYLVKRTGEKVFLECVQDMDHENMFWYRQDPGLGLRLIYFSYDVKMKEKGDIPEGYSVSREKKERFSLILESASTNQTSMYLCASSFLVHRGLYEQYFGPGTRLTVT.

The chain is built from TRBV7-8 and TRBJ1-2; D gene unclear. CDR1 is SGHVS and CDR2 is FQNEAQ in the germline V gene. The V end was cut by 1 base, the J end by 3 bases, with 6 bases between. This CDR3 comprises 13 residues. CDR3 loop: CASSLGGDYGYTF. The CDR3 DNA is TGTGCCAGCAGCTTAGGCGGAGACTATGGCTACACCTTC. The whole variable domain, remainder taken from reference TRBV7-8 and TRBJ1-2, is GAGVSQSPRYKVAKRGQDVALRCDPISGHVSLFWYQQALGQGPEFLTYFQNEAQLDKSGLPSDRFFAERPEGSVSTLKIQRTQQEDSAVYLCASSLGGDYGYTFGSGTRLTVV.

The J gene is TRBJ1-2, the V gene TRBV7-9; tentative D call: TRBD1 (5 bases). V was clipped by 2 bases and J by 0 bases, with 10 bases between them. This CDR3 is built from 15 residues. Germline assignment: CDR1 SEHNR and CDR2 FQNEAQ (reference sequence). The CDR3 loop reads CASSLRGAANYGYTF. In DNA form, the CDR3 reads TGTGCCAGCAGCTTAAGGGGCGCAGCTAACTATGGCTACACCTTC.

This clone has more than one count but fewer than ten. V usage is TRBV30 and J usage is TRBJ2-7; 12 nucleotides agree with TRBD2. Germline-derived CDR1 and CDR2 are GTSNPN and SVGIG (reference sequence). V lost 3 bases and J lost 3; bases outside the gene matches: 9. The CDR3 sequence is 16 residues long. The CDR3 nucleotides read TGTGCCTGGAGCCCCCGGGGGACTAGCGGGTACTACGAGCAGTACTTC. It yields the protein CAWSPRGTSGYYEQYF.

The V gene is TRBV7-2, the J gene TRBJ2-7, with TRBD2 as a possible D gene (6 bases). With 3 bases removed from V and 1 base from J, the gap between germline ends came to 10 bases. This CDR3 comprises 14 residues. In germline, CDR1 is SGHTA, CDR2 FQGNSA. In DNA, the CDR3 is TGTGCCAGCAGCTTGGGACTTATATCCTACGAGCAGTACTTC. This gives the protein CASSLGLISYEQYF.

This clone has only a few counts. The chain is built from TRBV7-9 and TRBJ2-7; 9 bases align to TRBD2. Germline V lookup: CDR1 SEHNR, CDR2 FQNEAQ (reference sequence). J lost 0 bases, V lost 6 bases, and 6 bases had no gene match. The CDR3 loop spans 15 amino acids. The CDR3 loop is CASSSTSGSSYEQYF. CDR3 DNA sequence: TGTGCCAGCAGTTCGACTAGCGGAAGCTCCTACGAGCAGTACTTC.

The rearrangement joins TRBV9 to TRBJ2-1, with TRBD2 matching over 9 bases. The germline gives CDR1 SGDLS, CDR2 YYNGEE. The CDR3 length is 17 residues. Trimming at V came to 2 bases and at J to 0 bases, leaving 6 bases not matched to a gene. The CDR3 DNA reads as TGTGCCAGCAGCGTGGGAGCTAGCGGGGTCTCCTACAATGAGCAGTTCTTC. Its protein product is CASSVGASGVSYNEQFF.

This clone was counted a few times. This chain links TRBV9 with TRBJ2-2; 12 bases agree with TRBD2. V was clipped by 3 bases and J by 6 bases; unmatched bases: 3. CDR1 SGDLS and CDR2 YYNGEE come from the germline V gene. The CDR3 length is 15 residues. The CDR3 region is CASSGLAGASGELFF. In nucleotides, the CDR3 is TGTGCCAGCAGCGGACTAGCGGGAGCGTCCGGGGAGCTGTTTTTT.

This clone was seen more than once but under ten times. The CDR3: CASSPPVGGFGTYEQYF. The DNA of the CDR3 is TGTGCCAGCTCACCACCCGTGGGCGGGTTCGGTACCTACGAGCAGTACTTC. This chain links TRBV18 with TRBJ2-7; possible D gene TRBD2, 5 bases. The CDR3 sequence is 17 residues long. The germline gives CDR1 KGHSH, CDR2 LQKENI. V was trimmed by 0 bases and J by 2 bases, leaving 17 bases between them.

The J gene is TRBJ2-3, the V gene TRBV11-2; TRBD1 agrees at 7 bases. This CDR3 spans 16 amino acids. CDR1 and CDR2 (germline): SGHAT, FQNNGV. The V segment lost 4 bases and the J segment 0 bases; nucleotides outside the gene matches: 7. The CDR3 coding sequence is TGTGCCAGCAGCTCCCCAGGGACAGCTAGCACAGATACGCAGTATTTT. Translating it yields CASSSPGTASTDTQYF. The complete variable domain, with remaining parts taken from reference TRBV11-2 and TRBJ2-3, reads EAGVAQSPRYKIIEKRQSVAFWCNPISGHATLYWYQQILGQGPKLLIQFQNNGVVDDSQLPKDRFSAERLKGVDSTLKIQPAKLEDSAVYLCASSSPGTASTDTQYFGPGTRLTVL.

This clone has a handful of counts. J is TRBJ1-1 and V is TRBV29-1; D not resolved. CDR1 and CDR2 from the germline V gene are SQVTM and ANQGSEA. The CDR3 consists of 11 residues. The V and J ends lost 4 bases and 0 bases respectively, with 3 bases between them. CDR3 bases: TGCAGCGTTGGAGTGAACACTGAAGCTTTCTTT. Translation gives CSVGVNTEAFF.

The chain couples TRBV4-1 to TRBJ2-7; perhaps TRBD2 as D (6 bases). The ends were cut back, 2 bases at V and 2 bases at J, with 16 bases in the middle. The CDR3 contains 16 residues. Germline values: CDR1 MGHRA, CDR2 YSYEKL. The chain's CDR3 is CASSQFTGTLTYEQYF. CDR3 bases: TGCGCCAGCAGCCAATTTACCGGGACTCTCACCTACGAGCAGTACTTC.

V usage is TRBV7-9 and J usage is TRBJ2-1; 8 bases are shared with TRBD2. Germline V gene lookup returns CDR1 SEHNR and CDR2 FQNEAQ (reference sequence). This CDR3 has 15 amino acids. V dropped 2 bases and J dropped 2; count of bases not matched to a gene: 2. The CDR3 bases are TGTGCCAGCAGCTTACAAGCGGGGGCCTACAATGAGCAGTTCTTC. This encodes CASSLQAGAYNEQFF.

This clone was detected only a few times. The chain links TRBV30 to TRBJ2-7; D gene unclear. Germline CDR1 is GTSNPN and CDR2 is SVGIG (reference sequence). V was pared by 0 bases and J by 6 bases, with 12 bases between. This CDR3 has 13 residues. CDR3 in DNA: TGTGCCTGGAGTGTAAGATCGGTTGGCGAGCAGTACTTC. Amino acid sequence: CAWSVRSVGEQYF.

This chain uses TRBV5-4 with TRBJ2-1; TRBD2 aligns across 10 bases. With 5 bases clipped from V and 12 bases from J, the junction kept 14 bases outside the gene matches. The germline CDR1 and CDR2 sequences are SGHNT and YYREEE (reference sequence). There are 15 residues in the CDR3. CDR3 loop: CASSTGVLAGLGQFF. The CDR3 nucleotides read TGTGCCAGCAGTACGGGAGTACTAGCGGGGCTAGGGCAGTTCTTC.

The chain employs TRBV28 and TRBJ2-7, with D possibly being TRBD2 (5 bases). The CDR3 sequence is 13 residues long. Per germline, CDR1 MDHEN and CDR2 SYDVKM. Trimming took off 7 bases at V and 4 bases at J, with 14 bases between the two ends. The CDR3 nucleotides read TGTGCCAGCAAACTAGGACCGCCGTACGAGCAGTACTTC. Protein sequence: CASKLGPPYEQYF.

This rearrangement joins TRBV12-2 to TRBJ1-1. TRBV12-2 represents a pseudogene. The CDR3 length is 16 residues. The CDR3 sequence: CASRPPRDPVNTEAFF. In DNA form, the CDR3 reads TGTGCAAGTCGCCCGCCCCGGGATCCGGTGAACACTGAAGCTTTCTTT.